This TCR beta chain came from a study of molecular identifiers for immune sequencing clone quantification. Libraries of naive CD8 cells were prepared from 20,000 to 1,000,000 sorted cells using 10%, 30% or 50% RNA. TCRdb itself ran the PCR reads through MiXCR, one entry per CDR3 protein. The sample yields approximately 500,000 distinct CDR3 sequences, 20% to 25% seen once. The sample consisted of naive CD8+ T cells from blood, with Jurkat cell RNA spiked in. The subset denotes: FACS-sorted CD8+CD4-CCR7+CD45RA+ naive T cells. This clonotype originated in a human donor in good health. Some libraries in this study had Jurkat cell RNA spiked in.

The CDR3, as DNA: TGTGCCAGCAGCTTAGCGGGACTAGGGTCGACCACAGATACGCAGTATTTT. It is translated as CASSLAGLGSTTDTQYF. The chain couples TRBV7-2 to TRBJ2-3, with TRBD2 matching 8 bases. CDR3 length: 17 residues. Looked up from germline, CDR1 is SGHTA and CDR2 is FQGNSA. Germline trimming cut 0 bases from V and 2 bases from J; bases unmatched to any gene: 7.